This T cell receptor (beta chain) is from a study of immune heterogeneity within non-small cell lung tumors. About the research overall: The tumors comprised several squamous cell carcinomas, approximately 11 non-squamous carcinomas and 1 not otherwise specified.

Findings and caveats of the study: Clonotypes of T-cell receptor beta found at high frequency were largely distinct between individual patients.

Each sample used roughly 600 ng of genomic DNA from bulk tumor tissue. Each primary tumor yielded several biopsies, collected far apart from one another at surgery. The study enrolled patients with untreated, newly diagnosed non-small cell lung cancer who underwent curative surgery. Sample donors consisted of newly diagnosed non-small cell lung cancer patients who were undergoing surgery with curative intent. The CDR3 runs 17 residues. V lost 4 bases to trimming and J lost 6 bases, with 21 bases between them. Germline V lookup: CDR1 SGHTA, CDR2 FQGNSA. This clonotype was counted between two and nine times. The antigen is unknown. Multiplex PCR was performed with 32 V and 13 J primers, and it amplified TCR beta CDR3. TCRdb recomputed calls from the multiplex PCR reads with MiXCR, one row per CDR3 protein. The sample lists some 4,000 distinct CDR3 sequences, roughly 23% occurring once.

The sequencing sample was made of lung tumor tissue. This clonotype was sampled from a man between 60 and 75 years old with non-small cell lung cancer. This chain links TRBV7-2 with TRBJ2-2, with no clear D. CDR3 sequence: CASSSMTVFLQSGELFF. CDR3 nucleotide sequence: TGTGCCAGCAGCTCAATGACGGTCTTCCTGCAGTCCGGGGAGCTGTTTTTT.